These 13 T cell receptor beta chains originate from one sample sequenced in a study of T cell repertoires in cytomegalovirus infection. Each CDR3 protein gets one entry after TCRdb re-called the reads with MiXCR. Of 100,000 or so distinct CDR3 sequences detected, roughly 39% appear once; the ten largest clones hold roughly 74%. For these receptors, no antigen is known. The specimen was CD8+ T cells from cultured PBMCs, collected from culture after CMV antigen stimulation. These receptors were taken from a human donor in good health (CMV status not recorded). Some clones in this sample may be carry-over from other donors' samples.

This chain connects TRBV27 to TRBJ1-1, with a tentative D call TRBD1 (6 bases). This CDR3 contains 15 residues. The V gene's germline CDR1 is MNHEY and CDR2 SMNVEV (reference sequence). The V gene lost 5 bases and the J gene lost 0 bases, with 13 bases spanning the gap. CDR3 residues: CASSTWGGLNTEAFF. The CDR3 nucleotides read TGTGCCAGCAGTACCTGGGGGGGGCTGAACACTGAAGCTTTCTTT.

This clonotype was observed at least ten times. The CDR3 region has the DNA TGTGCCAGCAGCTTAGATAGACAGGAGCTAGGCAATGAGCAGTTCTTC. This sequence encodes CASSLDRQELGNEQFF. The rearrangement uses TRBV7-6 and TRBJ2-1, with a tentative D call TRBD1 (6 bases). Trimming cost V 1 base and J 6 bases, with 16 bases left between them. CDR3 size: 16 residues. The V gene's germline CDR1 is SGHVS and CDR2 FNYEAQ.

The V gene is TRBV5-4, the J gene TRBJ2-1; 14 nucleotides align to TRBD2. This CDR3 spans 19 amino acids. Per the germline V gene, CDR1 is SGHNT and CDR2 is YYREEE (reference sequence). After removal of 2 bases from V and 2 bases from J, the junction contained 9 bases not matched to a gene. The CDR3 nucleotides read TGTGCCAGCAGCTTAAAGGGACTAGCGGGGGATGAGACCTACAATGAGCAGTTCTTC. Translation gives CASSLKGLAGDETYNEQFF.

This rearrangement joins TRBV29-1 to TRBJ2-1, with D possibly matching TRBD2 (5 bases). V was pared by 6 bases and J by 6 bases, with 12 bases between. Germline loops: CDR1 SQVTM, CDR2 ANQGSEA. CDR3 size: 12 residues. CDR3 sequence reads: CSVGAVGNEQFF. CDR3 DNA sequence: TGCAGCGTCGGAGCGGTTGGCAATGAGCAGTTCTTC.

The V call is TRBV12-3 or TRBV12-4, the J call TRBJ2-5; 11 bases line up with TRBD1. The CDR3 runs 15 residues. V gave up 2 bases and J gave up 5 bases; unmatched junction bases: 4. The CDR3 DNA reads as TGTGCCAGCAGTTTAAGGGGACAGGGGGGGGAGACCCAGTACTTC. As protein: CASSLRGQGGETQYF.

The chain combines TRBV5-4 with TRBJ2-2, with D perhaps matching TRBD2 (7 bases). This CDR3 has 16 residues. V gave up 0 bases and J gave up 4 bases, with 13 bases separating them. Germline V lookup: CDR1 SGHNT, CDR2 YYREEE (reference sequence). The CDR3 here is CASSLAKGGGTGELFF. The CDR3 DNA is TGTGCCAGCAGCTTGGCCAAGGGGGGGGGCACCGGGGAGCTGTTTTTT.

The chain is built from TRBV6-2 or TRBV6-3 and TRBJ2-7, with 8 bases that match TRBD1. V trimming: 0 bases; J trimming: 3 bases; junction bases outside the gene matches: 7. Germline CDR1 and CDR2: MNHEY and SVGEGT. CDR3 length: 16 residues. The CDR3, as DNA: TGTGCCAGCAGTTACTCGACGAGGACAGGGAGCTACGAGCAGTACTTC. This translates into CASSYSTRTGSYEQYF.

The chain carries TRBV18 and TRBJ1-4; no clear D. Trimming cost V 1 base and J 0 bases, with 9 bases left between them. In germline, CDR1 is KGHSH, CDR2 LQKENI. There are 16 residues in the CDR3. The CDR3 reads CASSPLGGSTNEKLFF. Here the CDR3 DNA reads TGTGCCAGCTCACCACTAGGCGGATCAACTAATGAAAAACTGTTTTTT.

This clonotype was observed a handful of times. This chain links TRBV27 with TRBJ2-7; 8 bases align to TRBD1. Per the germline V gene, CDR1 is MNHEY and CDR2 is SMNVEV (reference sequence). The trim removed 7 bases at V and 4 bases at J, leaving 9 bases unmatched. This CDR3 region has 14 residues. Here the CDR3 reads CASTTWTGTYEQYF. The CDR3 region has the DNA TGTGCCAGCACCACTTGGACAGGGACTTACGAGCAGTACTTC.

This clonotype was found a few times. The chain recombines TRBV7-8 with TRBJ2-1, with 10 nucleotides matching TRBD2. The CDR3 is 14 residues long. Germline CDR1 SGHVS, CDR2 FQNEAQ. V shed 3 bases and J 7 bases; nucleotides not matched to a gene: 3. As DNA, the CDR3 is TGTGCCAGCAGCTTTATGACTAGCGGGAATGAGCAGTTCTTC. Protein: CASSFMTSGNEQFF.

Many counts were recorded for this clonotype. V and J are TRBV7-2 and TRBJ1-5; possibly TRBD1 for D (5 bases). V gave up 1 base and J gave up 0 bases, with 7 bases separating them. CDR1 is SGHTA and CDR2 is FQGNSA in the germline V gene. CDR3 length: 15 amino acids. The CDR3 DNA is TGTGCCAGCAGCTTAGAGGGGTATAGCAATCAGCCCCAGCATTTT. Protein: CASSLEGYSNQPQHF.

This clonotype was seen only a few times. The chain couples TRBV30 to TRBJ1-2; 9 bases agree with TRBD1. V lost 2 bases to trimming and J lost 5 bases; unmatched junction nucleotides: 9. This CDR3 region has 15 residues. Germline V gives CDR1 GTSNPN, CDR2 SVGIG (reference sequence). The CDR3 spells CAWSPPDRGPYGYTF. The CDR3 bases are TGTGCCTGGAGTCCGCCGGACAGGGGACCTTATGGCTACACCTTC.

The table lists this clonotype with many counts. The chain employs TRBV20-1 and TRBJ1-1, with 8 bases aligning to TRBD1. V lost 1 base and J lost 0; bases outside the gene matches: 4. The CDR3 is made up of 15 amino acids. CDR1 is DFQATT and CDR2 is SNEGSKA in the germline V gene (reference sequence). Written as DNA, the CDR3 is TGCAGTGCTAGAGGCCCGGGACAGGTGAACACTGAAGCTTTCTTT. It encodes CSARGPGQVNTEAFF.